The clone carrying this TCR beta chain was seen only a few times. This CDR3 comprises 15 residues. CDR1 MNHEY and CDR2 SMNVEV come from the germline V gene (reference sequence). The V end was cut by 0 bases, the J end by 6 bases, with 15 bases between. Library construction for TCR beta used iRepertoire HTBI primers and Arm-PCR of CDR3 regions. In TCRdb, the multiplex PCR reads were re-called with MiXCR into one record per CDR3 protein. The data contain 500,000 to 700,000 distinct CDR3 sequences, about 16% of them singletons. Time point indicated: newly diagnosed GD, antithyroid drugs for less than 3 months. There was RNA extracted from PBMCs, and the TCR library was made from it. The sample originates from a study of regulatory T cells in long-lasting Graves disease. The data were also submitted as part of a second study, on T cells in Graves' hyperthyroidism and ophthalmopathy.

The chain carries TRBV27 and TRBJ2-7; D is possibly TRBD1 (7 bases). The sample here was peripheral blood mononuclear cells (PBMCs), taken at new diagnosis, from a patient treated with antithyroid drugs. The sequence was collected from a woman aged 25 to 45 with Graves disease. The CDR3 reads CASSLSQAGGGEQYF. CDR3 DNA: TGTGCCAGCAGTTTATCCCAGGCAGGGGGAGGCGAGCAGTACTTC.